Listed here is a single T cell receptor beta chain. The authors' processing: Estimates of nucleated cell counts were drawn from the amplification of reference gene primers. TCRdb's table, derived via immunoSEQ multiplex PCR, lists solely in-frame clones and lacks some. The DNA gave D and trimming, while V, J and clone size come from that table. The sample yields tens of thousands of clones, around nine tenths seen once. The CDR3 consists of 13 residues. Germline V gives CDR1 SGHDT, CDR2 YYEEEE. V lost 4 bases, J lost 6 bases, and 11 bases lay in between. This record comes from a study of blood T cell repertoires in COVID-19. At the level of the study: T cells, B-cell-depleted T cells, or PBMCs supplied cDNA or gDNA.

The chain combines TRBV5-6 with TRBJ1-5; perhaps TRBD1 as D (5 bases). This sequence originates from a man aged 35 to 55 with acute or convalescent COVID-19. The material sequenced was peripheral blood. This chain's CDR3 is CASSRDRGQPQHF. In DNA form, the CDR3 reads TGTGCCAGCAGCCGAGACAGAGGTCAGCCCCAGCATTTT.